These 29 T cell receptor beta chains came from one sample sequenced in a study of blood T cell repertoires in COVID-19. The table came from immunoSEQ multiplex PCR; TCRdb's copy has only in-frame clones and leaves some out. The profile shows about 220,000 clones, around 87% of them singletons. The sequenced sample consisted of PBMCs or T cells enriched from blood (not recorded which). The receptors come from a man aged 25 to 40 who had been exposed to COVID-19.

The chain recombines TRBV5-1 with TRBJ1-6; TRBD1 is a possible D gene (6 bases). The germline gives CDR1 SGHRS, CDR2 YFSETQ. The CDR3 has 15 residues. V lost 1 base and J lost 3, with 8 bases in between. CDR3 loop: CASSLTGNYNSPLHF. For the CDR3, the DNA is TGCGCCAGCAGCTTGACAGGGAACTATAATTCACCCCTCCACTTT.

The V and J genes are TRBV9 and TRBJ2-1; TRBD2 might be the D (5 bases). The CDR3 extends over 14 amino acids. Deletions cut 1 base from V and 10 bases from J, with 15 bases between. Germline V gene sequence: CDR1 SGDLS, CDR2 YYNGEE. CDR3 amino acids: CASSVRTTSGEQFF. CDR3 sequence (DNA): TGTGCCAGCAGCGTACGGACCACTTCGGGAGAGCAGTTCTTC. The full variable domain, its missing parts supplied by reference TRBV9 and TRBJ2-1, is DSGVTQTPKHLITATGQRVTLRCSPRSGDLSVYWYQQSLDQGLQFLIQYYNGEERAKGNILERFSAQQFPDLHSELNLSSLELGDSALYFCASSVRTTSGEQFFGPGTRLTVL.

There are a few counts of this clone. Different DNA sequences within this sample yield the same CDR3. The V and J genes are TRBV10-2 and TRBJ1-3, with 7 bases matching TRBD1. This CDR3 is built from 14 residues. J lost 2 bases, V lost 6 bases, and 4 bases had no gene match. Per germline, CDR1 WSHSY and CDR2 SAAADI. CDR3 in amino acids: CASRTGTAGNTIYF. CDR3 in DNA: TGCGCCAGCAGGACGGGGACAGCTGGAAACACCATATATTTT.

This chain connects TRBV6-5 to TRBJ1-1, with D perhaps matching TRBD1 (6 bases). This CDR3 is built from 15 residues. Germline values: CDR1 MNHEY, CDR2 SVGAGI. V was shortened by 6 bases and J by 4 bases, with 18 bases between the two germline ends. The CDR3 DNA follows: TGTGCCAGCAGCCACGGATCGGGGGGCTTCACTGAAGCTTTCTTT. It specifies CASSHGSGGFTEAFF.

The CDR3 DNA follows: TGCAGCGTTGCCCAGGGGGGGAACACTGAAGCTTTCTTT. Translated, it gives CSVAQGGNTEAFF. The chain carries TRBV29-1 and TRBJ1-1; TRBD1 agrees at 7 bases. V dropped 4 bases and J dropped 1; count of bases not matched to a gene: 3. CDR1 and CDR2 from the germline V gene are SQVTM and ANQGSEA. The CDR3 totals 13 residues. Full variable domain (missing parts from reference TRBV29-1 and TRBJ1-1): SAVISQKPSRDICQRGTSLTIQCQVDSQVTMMFWYRQQPGQSLTLIATANQGSEATYESGFVIDKFPISRPNLTFSTLTVSNMSPEDSSIYLCSVAQGGNTEAFFGQGTRLTVV.

The chain carries TRBV9 and TRBJ2-1, with D tentatively TRBD1 (5 bases). Deletions cut 1 base from V and 4 bases from J, with 6 bases between. Germline V gives CDR1 SGDLS, CDR2 YYNGEE. The CDR3 totals 13 residues. The CDR3 here is CASSVRQYNEQFF. The CDR3 DNA follows: TGTGCCAGCAGCGTAAGACAGTACAATGAGCAGTTCTTC.

CDR3 DNA sequence: TGCGCCAGCAGCCCTACCCAAGGGGTCCATGGCTACACCTTC. Translating gives CASSPTQGVHGYTF. This chain joins TRBV4-1 and TRBJ1-2, with D possibly TRBD1 on 5 matching bases. V was cut by 4 bases and J by 6 bases, with 15 bases left in between. The CDR3 is 14 residues long. Germline CDR1 and CDR2: MGHRA and YSYEKL.

This chain joins TRBV3-1 (or the pseudogene TRBV3-2) and TRBJ2-1, with 10 positions matching TRBD2. CDR1 and CDR2 from the germline V gene are LGHDT and YNNKEL (reference sequence). CDR3 size: 16 residues. V lost 8 bases to trimming and J lost 4 bases; unmatched junction nucleotides: 11. The DNA for the CDR3 is TGTGCCAGCCGGGCTGGGCTAGCGGGGGCATACAATGAGCAGTTCTTC. This sequence encodes CASRAGLAGAYNEQFF.

The chain combines TRBV10-2 with TRBJ1-2, with D maybe TRBD1 (6 bases). In germline, CDR1 is WSHSY, CDR2 SAAADI. The CDR3 loop spans 12 amino acids. V lost 5 bases to trimming and J lost 6 bases, with 10 bases between them. The CDR3 loop is CASSKDRDGYTF. The DNA of the CDR3 is TGCGCCAGCAGTAAGGACAGAGATGGCTACACCTTC.

The rearrangement joins TRBV20-1 to TRBJ1-6, with TRBD1 identical over 8 bases. The CDR3 length is 10 residues. Germline lookup yields CDR1 DFQATT and CDR2 SNEGSKA (reference sequence). CDR3 amino acids: CSTGGSPLHF. The CDR3 DNA is TGCAGCACAGGGGGTTCACCCCTCCACTTT.

The V call is TRBV6-5, the J call TRBJ2-1; possibly TRBD2 for D (5 bases). Germline CDR1 reads MNHEY; CDR2 reads SVGAGI. The CDR3 has 13 amino acids. Trimming removed 0 bases at V and 14 bases at J, with 14 bases between. CDR3 region: CASSYSRLAKEFF. CDR3 in DNA: TGTGCCAGCAGTTACTCCCGGCTAGCAAAGGAGTTCTTC.

This rearrangement joins TRBV20-1 to TRBJ1-1; D remains unclear. Germline lookup yields CDR1 DFQATT and CDR2 SNEGSKA (reference sequence). V was cut by 5 bases and J by 7 bases, with 11 bases left in between. This CDR3 contains 11 residues. The CDR3 DNA is TGCAGTGCTGCGACACCCAATGAAGCTTTCTTT. The encoded protein is CSAATPNEAFF.

This sequence joins TRBV27 and TRBJ2-7; 10 bases line up with TRBD1. Trimming cost V 8 bases and J 5 bases; bases outside gene matches: 3. CDR1 is MNHEY, CDR2 SMNVEV, per germline (reference sequence). The CDR3 is 12 residues long. The CDR3 DNA follows: TGTGCCAGCGGGACAGGGGTCCACGAGCAGTACTTC. This translates into CASGTGVHEQYF.

The rearrangement links TRBV27 to TRBJ1-1, with TRBD1 identical over 11 bases. This CDR3 spans 14 amino acids. Germline-derived CDR1 and CDR2 are MNHEY and SMNVEV (reference sequence). With V trimmed by 6 bases and J by 5 bases, 5 bases remained unmatched. The CDR3 region has the DNA TGTGCCAGCAGACCGGGACAGGGGGAGACTGAAGCTTTCTTT. This encodes CASRPGQGETEAFF.

The chain links TRBV5-3 to TRBJ1-6; 7 nucleotides agree with TRBD1. TRBV5-3 belongs to the ORF category, with a function that is uncertain. Trimming took 5 bases from V and 9 from J; bases not matched to a gene: 11. CDR3 length equals 15 residues. CDR3 sequence reads: CARRATGVSSSPLHF. The CDR3 region has the DNA TGTGCCAGAAGAGCTACAGGGGTATCGAGTTCACCCCTCCACTTT.

CDR3 DNA sequence: TGCGCCAGCAGCCAGGCGGACAGGGGCACCTATGGCTACACCTTC. Its translation: CASSQADRGTYGYTF. J is TRBJ1-2 and V is TRBV4-1; TRBD1 agrees at 9 bases. V dropped 3 bases and J dropped 4; count of bases not matched to a gene: 6. From germline, CDR1 is MGHRA and CDR2 YSYEKL. The CDR3 runs to 15 residues.

The V gene is TRBV19, the J gene TRBJ1-5; TRBD1 matches at 7 bases. The length of the CDR3 is 16 residues. The germline CDR1 and CDR2 sequences are LNHDA and SQIVND (reference sequence). V lost 3 bases to trimming and J lost 3 bases; unmatched junction nucleotides: 8. CDR3 in DNA: TGTGCCAGTAGTATTGTGTCGACAGGGCCCAATCAGCCCCAGCATTTT. Translation gives CASSIVSTGPNQPQHF.

The V call is TRBV7-9, the J call TRBJ2-3, with 11 nucleotides matching TRBD2. This CDR3 spans 15 amino acids. V lost 5 bases, J lost 4 bases, and 5 bases stayed unmatched. Germline values: CDR1 SEHNR, CDR2 FQNEAQ (reference sequence). The CDR3 DNA reads TGTGCCAGCAGCCATACTAGCGGGGGAGCAGATACGCAGTATTTT. Protein: CASSHTSGGADTQYF.

The rearrangement uses TRBV7-3 and TRBJ1-2; 7 nucleotides line up with TRBD1. Germline V gene sequence: CDR1 SGHTA, CDR2 FQGTGA. V lost 5 bases to trimming and J lost 8 bases; unmatched junction nucleotides: 14. The CDR3 runs 15 residues. The CDR3 here is CASSPGTDYREGYTF. Here the CDR3 DNA reads TGTGCCAGCAGCCCGGGGACAGACTACAGGGAAGGCTACACCTTC. Full variable domain (remainder filled in from reference TRBV7-3 and TRBJ1-2): GAGVSQTPSNKVTEKGKYVELRCDPISGHTALYWYRQSLGQGPEFLIYFQGTGAADDSGLPNDRFFAVRPEGSVSTLKIQRTERGDSAVYLCASSPGTDYREGYTFGSGTRLTVV.

This clone was counted only a few times. The chain links TRBV5-6 to TRBJ1-5; D may be TRBD1 (5 bases). This CDR3 contains 14 residues. Germline lookup yields CDR1 SGHDT and CDR2 YYEEEE. Trimming stripped 0 bases from V and 5 bases from J, with 9 bases between. In nucleotides, the CDR3 is TGTGCCAGCAGCTTGGGGGGCTTTGATCAGCCCCAGCATTTT. The encoded protein is CASSLGGFDQPQHF.

CDR3 amino acids: CASSLGQVYGYTF. The CDR3 DNA sequence: TGTGCCAGCAGTTTGGGACAGGTCTATGGCTACACCTTC. The chain couples TRBV28 to TRBJ1-2, with 8 positions matching TRBD1. The CDR3 contains 13 residues. V lost 3 bases to trimming and J lost 4 bases; unmatched junction nucleotides: 1. Germline CDR1 is MDHEN and CDR2 is SYDVKM.

The chain has TRBV6-4 and TRBJ1-2; possible D gene TRBD1, 5 bases. The ends were cut back, 3 bases at V and 8 bases at J, with 19 bases in the middle. Germline lookup yields CDR1 MRHNA and CDR2 SNTAGT. This CDR3 spans 15 amino acids. The CDR3 DNA reads as TGTGCCAGCAGTGAAAACGGCGGCAGGGTAGGAGGCTACACCTTC. Protein: CASSENGGRVGGYTF.

V gene TRBV25-1 combines with J gene TRBJ2-2, with TRBD1 identical over 9 bases. The V gene end was trimmed by 8 bases and the J gene end by 4 bases; junction bases not matched to a gene: 5. This CDR3 is built from 14 residues. Germline values: CDR1 MGHDK, CDR2 SYGVNS. The CDR3 region is CASGTGSVTGELFF. In DNA, the CDR3 is TGTGCCAGCGGGACAGGGTCGGTCACCGGGGAGCTGTTTTTT.

The chain employs TRBV6-2 or TRBV6-3 and TRBJ1-2; 10 nucleotides line up with TRBD1. In germline, CDR1 is MNHEY, CDR2 SVGEGT. CDR3 length: 13 amino acids. V gave up 5 bases and J gave up 9 bases; unmatched junction bases: 6. The CDR3 DNA reads TGTGCCAGCAGTACGGGACAGGGGTTGAGCTACACCTTC. This translates into CASSTGQGLSYTF.

This clone was detected a few times. The chain couples TRBV6-5 to TRBJ2-3; a possible D gene is TRBD1 (5 bases). The germline gives CDR1 MNHEY, CDR2 SVGAGI. V lost 6 bases and J 11 bases, leaving 24 bases between the germline ends. The length of the CDR3 is 15 residues. The CDR3 spells CASRVGVRPSRGQYF. Written as DNA, the CDR3 is TGTGCCAGCAGAGTAGGGGTCAGACCCTCACGCGGGCAGTATTTT.

The V gene is TRBV5-1, the J gene TRBJ1-4, with D perhaps TRBD1 (5 bases). The CDR3 has 17 amino acids. Trimming left V 0 bases short and J 6 bases short, with 18 bases between. The germline V gene has CDR1 SGHRS and CDR2 YFSETQ. The CDR3 region has the DNA TGCGCCAGCAGCTTGGATCCCTTGGGGCTCAATCATGAAAAACTGTTTTTT. Its protein is CASSLDPLGLNHEKLFF.

This clone was recorded a few times. J is TRBJ2-7 and V is TRBV19; 7 nucleotides line up with TRBD1. Looked up from germline, CDR1 is LNHDA and CDR2 is SQIVND (reference sequence). The trim removed 5 bases at V and 2 bases at J, leaving 9 bases unmatched. This CDR3 comprises 15 residues. The CDR3 coding sequence is TGTGCCAGTAGTGCTCGACAGGGAAGGGCCTACGAGCAGTACTTC. Translated, it gives CASSARQGRAYEQYF.

The V call is TRBV3-1 (or the pseudogene TRBV3-2), the J call TRBJ1-5; TRBD1 might be the D (5 bases). V dropped 0 bases and J dropped 5 bases, with 20 bases sitting between them. The CDR3 spans 18 residues. CDR1 and CDR2 (germline): LGHDT, YNNKEL (reference sequence). The CDR3 region has the DNA TGTGCCAGCAGCCAAGAATGGTTTAGGGGAAAGCGTGATCAGCCCCAGCATTTT. This translates into CASSQEWFRGKRDQPQHF.

The V call is TRBV7-2, the J call TRBJ1-1; D not certain. In germline, CDR1 is SGHTA, CDR2 FQGNSA. The CDR3 is 13 residues long. With 5 bases removed from V and 10 bases from J, the gap between germline ends came to 17 bases. CDR3 region: CASSLTAVGIAFF. The CDR3 DNA follows: TGTGCCAGCAGCCTCACGGCGGTAGGAATAGCTTTCTTT.